The entry below describes one T cell receptor (beta chain). These data belong to a study of technical replicates of blood from several donors. Germline trimming cut 6 bases from V and 2 bases from J; bases unmatched to any gene: 10. Germline V lookup: CDR1 SEHNR, CDR2 FQNEAQ (reference sequence). This CDR3 comprises 17 residues. Libraries were prepared by immunoSEQ multiplex PCR; TCRdb keeps only in-frame clonotypes and omits some of them. The table includes around 75,000 clones, about 90% detected once. Sequencing was carried out using T cells isolated from PBMCs. The TCR originated in a human donor in good health. The rearrangement links TRBV7-9 to TRBJ2-7, with 13 bases lining up with TRBD2. The CDR3 loop reads CASSQIPGTSGTYEQYF. As DNA, the CDR3 is TGTGCCAGCAGTCAAATCCCAGGGACTAGCGGGACCTACGAGCAGTACTTC.